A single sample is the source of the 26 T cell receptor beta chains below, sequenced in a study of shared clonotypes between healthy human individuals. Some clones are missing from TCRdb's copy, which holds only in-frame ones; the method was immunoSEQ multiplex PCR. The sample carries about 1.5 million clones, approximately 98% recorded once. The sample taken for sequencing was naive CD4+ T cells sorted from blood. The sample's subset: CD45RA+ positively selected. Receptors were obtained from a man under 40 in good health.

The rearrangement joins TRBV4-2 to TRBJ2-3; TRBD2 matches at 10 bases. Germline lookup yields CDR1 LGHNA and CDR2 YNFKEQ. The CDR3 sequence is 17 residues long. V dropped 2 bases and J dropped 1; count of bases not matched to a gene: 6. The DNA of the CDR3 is TGTGCCAGCAGCCAACCTCAAGGACTAGCGGGCACAGATACGCAGTATTTT. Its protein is CASSQPQGLAGTDTQYF.

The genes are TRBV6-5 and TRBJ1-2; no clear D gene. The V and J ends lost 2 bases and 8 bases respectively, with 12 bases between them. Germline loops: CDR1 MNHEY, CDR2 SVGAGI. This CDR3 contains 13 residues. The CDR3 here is CASSYEAGSGYTF. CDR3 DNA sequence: TGTGCCAGCAGTTACGAGGCGGGCAGCGGCTACACCTTC.

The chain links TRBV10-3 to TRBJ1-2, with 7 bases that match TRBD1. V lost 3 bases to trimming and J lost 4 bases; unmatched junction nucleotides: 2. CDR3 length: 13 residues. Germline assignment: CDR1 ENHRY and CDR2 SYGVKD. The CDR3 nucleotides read TGTGCCATCAGTGAACAGGGGTCCTATGGCTACACCTTC. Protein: CAISEQGSYGYTF.

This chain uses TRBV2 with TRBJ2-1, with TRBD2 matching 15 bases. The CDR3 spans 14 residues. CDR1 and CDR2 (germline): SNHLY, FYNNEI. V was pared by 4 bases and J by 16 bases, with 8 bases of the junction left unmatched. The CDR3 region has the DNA TGTGCCAGCAGTGCTGAATGGACTAGCGGGAGGGCCTTCTTC. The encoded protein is CASSAEWTSGRAFF.

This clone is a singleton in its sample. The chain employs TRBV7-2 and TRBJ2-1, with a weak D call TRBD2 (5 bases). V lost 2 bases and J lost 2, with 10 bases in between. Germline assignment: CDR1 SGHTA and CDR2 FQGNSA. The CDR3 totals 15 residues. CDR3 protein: CASSLRSGPYNEQFF. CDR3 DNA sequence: TGTGCCAGCAGCTTAAGGAGCGGCCCCTACAATGAGCAGTTCTTC.

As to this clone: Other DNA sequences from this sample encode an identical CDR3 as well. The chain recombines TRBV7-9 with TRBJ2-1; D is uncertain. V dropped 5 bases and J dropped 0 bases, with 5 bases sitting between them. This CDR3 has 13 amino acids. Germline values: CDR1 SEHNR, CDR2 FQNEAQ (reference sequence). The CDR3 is CASSLSSYNEQFF. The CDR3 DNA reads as TGTGCCAGCAGCCTAAGCTCCTACAATGAGCAGTTCTTC.

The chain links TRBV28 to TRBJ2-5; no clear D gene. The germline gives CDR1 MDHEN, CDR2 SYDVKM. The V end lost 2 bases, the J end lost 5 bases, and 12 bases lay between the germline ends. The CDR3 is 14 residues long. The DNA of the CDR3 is TGTGCCAGCAGTTTAGTCAGTGGTGGGGAGACCCAGTACTTC. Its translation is CASSLVSGGETQYF.

CDR3 DNA sequence: TGTGCCAGCAGCTTTCGCATCGGGAGGGAGTTGGGGGAGCTGTTTTTT. Translating it yields CASSFRIGRELGELFF. The V call is TRBV5-8, the J call TRBJ2-2, with 8 bases lining up with TRBD2. The CDR3 sequence is 16 residues long. Trimming at V came to 2 bases and at J to 8 bases, leaving 11 bases not matched to a gene. The germline V gene has CDR1 SGHTS and CDR2 YDEGEE.

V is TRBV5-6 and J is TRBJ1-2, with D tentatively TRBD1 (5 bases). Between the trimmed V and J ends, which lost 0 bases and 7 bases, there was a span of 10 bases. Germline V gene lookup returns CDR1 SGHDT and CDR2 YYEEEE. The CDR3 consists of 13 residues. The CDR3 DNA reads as TGTGCCAGCAGCTTGGCGCAGGGAAGTGGCTACACCTTC. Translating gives CASSLAQGSGYTF.

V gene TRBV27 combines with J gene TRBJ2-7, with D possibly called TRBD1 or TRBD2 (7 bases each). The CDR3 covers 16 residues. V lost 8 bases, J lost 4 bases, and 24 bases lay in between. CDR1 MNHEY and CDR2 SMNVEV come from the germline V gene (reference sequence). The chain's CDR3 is CASHGAGIRGGYEQYF. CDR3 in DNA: TGTGCCAGCCATGGGGCCGGGATCAGGGGGGGTTACGAGCAGTACTTC.

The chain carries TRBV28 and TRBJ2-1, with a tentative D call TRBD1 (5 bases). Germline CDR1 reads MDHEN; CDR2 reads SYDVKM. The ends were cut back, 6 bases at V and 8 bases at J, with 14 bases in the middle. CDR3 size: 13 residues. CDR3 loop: CASSWTTKYEQFF. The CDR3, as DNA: TGTGCCAGCAGCTGGACAACCAAGTATGAGCAGTTCTTC.

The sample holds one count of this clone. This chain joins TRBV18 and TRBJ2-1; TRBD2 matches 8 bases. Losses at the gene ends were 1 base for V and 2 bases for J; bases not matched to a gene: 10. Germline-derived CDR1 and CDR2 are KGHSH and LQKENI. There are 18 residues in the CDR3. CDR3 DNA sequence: TGTGCCAGCTCACCACTGAGAGCCGGGACTAGACCCTACAATGAGCAGTTCTTC. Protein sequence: CASSPLRAGTRPYNEQFF. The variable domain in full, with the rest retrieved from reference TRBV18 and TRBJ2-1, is NAGVMQNPRHLVRRRGQEARLRCSPMKGHSHVYWYRQLPEEGLKFMVYLQKENIIDESGMPKERFSAEFPKEGPSILRIQQVVRGDSAAYFCASSPLRAGTRPYNEQFFGPGTRLTVL.

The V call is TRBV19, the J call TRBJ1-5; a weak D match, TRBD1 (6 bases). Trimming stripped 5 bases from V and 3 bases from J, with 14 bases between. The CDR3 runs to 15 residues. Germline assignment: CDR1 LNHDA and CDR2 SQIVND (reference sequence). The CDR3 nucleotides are TGTGCCAGTAGTCAAACAGGGAGATTCAATCAGCCCCAGCATTTT. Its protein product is CASSQTGRFNQPQHF.

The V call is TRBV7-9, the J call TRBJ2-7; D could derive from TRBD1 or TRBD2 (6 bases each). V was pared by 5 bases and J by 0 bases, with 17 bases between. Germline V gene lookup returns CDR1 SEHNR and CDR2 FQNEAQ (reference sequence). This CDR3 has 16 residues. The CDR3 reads CASSPAGGLSSYEQYF. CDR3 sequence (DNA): TGTGCCAGCAGCCCCGCCGGGGGCCTTAGCTCCTACGAGCAGTACTTC.

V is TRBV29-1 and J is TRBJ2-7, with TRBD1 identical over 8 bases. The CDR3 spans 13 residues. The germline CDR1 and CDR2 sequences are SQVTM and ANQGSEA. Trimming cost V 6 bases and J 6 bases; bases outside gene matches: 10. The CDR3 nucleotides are TGCAGCGTATACGCTTTGACAGGGGTCGAGCAGTACTTC. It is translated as CSVYALTGVEQYF.

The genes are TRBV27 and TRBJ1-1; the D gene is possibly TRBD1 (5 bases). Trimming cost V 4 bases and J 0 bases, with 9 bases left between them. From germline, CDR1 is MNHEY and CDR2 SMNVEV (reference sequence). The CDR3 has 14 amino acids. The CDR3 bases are TGTGCCAGCAGTTCACAGGTTATGAACACTGAAGCTTTCTTT. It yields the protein CASSSQVMNTEAFF.

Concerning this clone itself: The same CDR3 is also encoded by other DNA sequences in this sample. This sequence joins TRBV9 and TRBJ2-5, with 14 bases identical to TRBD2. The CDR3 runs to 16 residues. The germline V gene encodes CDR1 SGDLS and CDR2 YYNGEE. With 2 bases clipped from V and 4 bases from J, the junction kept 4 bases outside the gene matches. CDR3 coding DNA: TGTGCCAGCAGCGTGGGCGGGACTAGCGGGAGAGAGACCCAGTACTTC. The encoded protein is CASSVGGTSGRETQYF.

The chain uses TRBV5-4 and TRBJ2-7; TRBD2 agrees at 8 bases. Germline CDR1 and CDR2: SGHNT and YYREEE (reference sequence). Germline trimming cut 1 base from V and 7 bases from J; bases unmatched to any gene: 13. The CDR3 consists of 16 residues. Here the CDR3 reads CASSLYVGAGVGEQYF. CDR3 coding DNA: TGTGCCAGCAGCTTGTACGTAGGAGCGGGAGTGGGGGAGCAGTACTTC.

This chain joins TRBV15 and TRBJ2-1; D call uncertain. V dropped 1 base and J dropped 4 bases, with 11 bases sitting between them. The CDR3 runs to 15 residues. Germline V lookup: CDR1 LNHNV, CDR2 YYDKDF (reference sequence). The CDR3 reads CATSRGPLSYNEQFF. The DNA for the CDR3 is TGTGCCACCAGCAGAGGGCCGCTATCATACAATGAGCAGTTCTTC.

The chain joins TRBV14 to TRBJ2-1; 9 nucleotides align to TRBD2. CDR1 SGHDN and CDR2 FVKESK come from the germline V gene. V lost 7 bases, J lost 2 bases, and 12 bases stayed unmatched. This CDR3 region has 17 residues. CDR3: CASTPSDQREAYNEQFF. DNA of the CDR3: TGTGCCAGCACCCCCAGTGATCAGCGGGAGGCCTACAATGAGCAGTTCTTC. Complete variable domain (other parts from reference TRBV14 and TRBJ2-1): EAGVTQFPSHSVIEKGQTVTLRCDPISGHDNLYWYRRVMGKEIKFLLHFVKESKQDESGMPNNRFLAERTGGTYSTLKVQPAELEDSGVYFCASTPSDQREAYNEQFFGPGTRLTVL.

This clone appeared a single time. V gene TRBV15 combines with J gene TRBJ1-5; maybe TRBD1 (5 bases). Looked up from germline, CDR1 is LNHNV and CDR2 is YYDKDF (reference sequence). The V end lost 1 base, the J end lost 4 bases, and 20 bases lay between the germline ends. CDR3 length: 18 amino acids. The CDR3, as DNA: TGTGCCACCAGCAGAGGGGGTGGGGGACCCCTCGGGAATCAGCCCCAGCATTTT. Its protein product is CATSRGGGGPLGNQPQHF.

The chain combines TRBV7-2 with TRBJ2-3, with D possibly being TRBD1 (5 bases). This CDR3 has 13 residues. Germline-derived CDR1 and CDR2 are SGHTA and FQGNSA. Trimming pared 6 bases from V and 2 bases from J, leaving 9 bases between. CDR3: CASRRTNTDTQYF. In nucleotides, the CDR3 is TGTGCCAGCAGAAGGACAAACACAGATACGCAGTATTTT.

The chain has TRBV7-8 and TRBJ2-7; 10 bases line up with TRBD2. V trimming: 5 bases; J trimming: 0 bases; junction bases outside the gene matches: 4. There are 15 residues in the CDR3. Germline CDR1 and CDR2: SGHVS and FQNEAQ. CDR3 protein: CASSIRTSGSYEQYF. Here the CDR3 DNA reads TGTGCCAGCAGCATCAGGACTAGCGGCTCCTACGAGCAGTACTTC. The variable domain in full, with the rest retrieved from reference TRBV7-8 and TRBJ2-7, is GAGVSQSPRYKVAKRGQDVALRCDPISGHVSLFWYQQALGQGPEFLTYFQNEAQLDKSGLPSDRFFAERPEGSVSTLKIQRTQQEDSAVYLCASSIRTSGSYEQYFGPGTRLTVT.

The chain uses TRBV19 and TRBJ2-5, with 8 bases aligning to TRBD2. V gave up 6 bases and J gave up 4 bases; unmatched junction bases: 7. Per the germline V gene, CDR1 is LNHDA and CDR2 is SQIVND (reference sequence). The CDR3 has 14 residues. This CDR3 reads CASSSRGLVETQYF. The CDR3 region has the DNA TGTGCCAGTAGCTCGAGGGGACTAGTAGAGACCCAGTACTTC.

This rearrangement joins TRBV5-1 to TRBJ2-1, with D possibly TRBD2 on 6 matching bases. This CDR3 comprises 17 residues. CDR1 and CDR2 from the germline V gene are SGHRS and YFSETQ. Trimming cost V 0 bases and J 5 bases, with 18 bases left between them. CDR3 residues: CASSLVLRRDDDNEQFF. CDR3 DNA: TGCGCCAGCAGCTTGGTTTTGAGGCGGGATGACGACAATGAGCAGTTCTTC. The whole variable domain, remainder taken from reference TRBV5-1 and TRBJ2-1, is KAGVTQTPRYLIKTRGQQVTLSCSPISGHRSVSWYQQTPGQGLQFLFEYFSETQRNKGNFPGRFSGRQFSNSRSEMNVSTLELGDSALYLCASSLVLRRDDDNEQFFGPGTRLTVL.

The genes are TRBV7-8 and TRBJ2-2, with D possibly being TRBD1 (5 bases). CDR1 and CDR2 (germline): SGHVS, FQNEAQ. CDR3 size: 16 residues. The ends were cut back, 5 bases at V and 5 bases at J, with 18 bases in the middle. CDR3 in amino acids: CASSPAARGGTGELFF. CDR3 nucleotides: TGTGCCAGCAGCCCGGCCGCTAGGGGTGGGACCGGGGAGCTGTTTTTT.